The text below deals with one TCR beta chain. Its specificity is not known. The sample belongs to a study of CD8+ T cells in alopecia areata. Study context: The SALT score measured affected scalp surface percentage in treated patients.

The length of the CDR3 is 13 residues. Between the trimmed V and J ends, which lost 0 bases and 14 bases, there was a span of 12 bases. Germline V gene data show CDR1 as SGHDT and CDR2 as YYEEEE. Reverse transcribed after extraction, RNA yielded cDNA as the sequencing template. Data came from immunoSEQ multiplex PCR; TCRdb stores just in-frame clones and leaves some out. There are 150,000 to 200,000 clones in the sample; 50% to 70% occur only once, and approximately 1.3% lies in the top ten. Overall study results and limits: TCR sharing across patients was less clear than in mice, possibly HLA-related.

Treatment defined: oral pan-JAK inhibitor, 5-10 mg twice daily. The sequencing used CD4+ T cells sorted from blood, collected around week 49, from a patient treated with tofacitinib. This chain links TRBV5-6 with TRBJ1-6; D not resolved. This clonotype originated in a human donor with alopecia areata. The CDR3 DNA reads TGTGCCAGCAGCTTGGAGGTTCGCGGGTCCCTCCACTTT. This gives the protein CASSLEVRGSLHF.